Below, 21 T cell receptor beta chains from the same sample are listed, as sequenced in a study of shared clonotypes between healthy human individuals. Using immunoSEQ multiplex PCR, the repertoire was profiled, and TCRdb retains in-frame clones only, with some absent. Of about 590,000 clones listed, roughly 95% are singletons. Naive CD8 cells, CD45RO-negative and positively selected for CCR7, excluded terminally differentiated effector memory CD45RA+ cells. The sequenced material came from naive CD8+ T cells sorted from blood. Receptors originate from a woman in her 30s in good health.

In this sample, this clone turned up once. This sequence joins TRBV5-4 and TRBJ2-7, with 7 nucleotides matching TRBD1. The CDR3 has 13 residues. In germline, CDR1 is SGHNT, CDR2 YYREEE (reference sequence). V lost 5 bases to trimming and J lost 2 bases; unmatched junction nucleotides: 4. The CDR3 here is CASRRDSTYEQYF. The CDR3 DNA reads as TGTGCCAGCAGAAGGGACAGCACCTACGAGCAGTACTTC. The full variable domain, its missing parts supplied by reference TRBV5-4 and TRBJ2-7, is ETGVTQSPTHLIKTRGQQVTLRCSSQSGHNTVSWYQQALGQGPQFIFQYYREEENGRGNFPPRFSGLQFPNYSSELNVNALELDDSALYLCASRRDSTYEQYFGPGTRLTVT.

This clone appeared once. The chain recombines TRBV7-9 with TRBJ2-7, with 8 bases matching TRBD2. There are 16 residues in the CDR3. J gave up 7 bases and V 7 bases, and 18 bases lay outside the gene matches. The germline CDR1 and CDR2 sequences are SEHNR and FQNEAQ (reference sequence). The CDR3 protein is CASTPNPAGGSWEQYF. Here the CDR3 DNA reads TGTGCCAGCACTCCTAATCCGGCGGGAGGTTCGTGGGAGCAGTACTTC.

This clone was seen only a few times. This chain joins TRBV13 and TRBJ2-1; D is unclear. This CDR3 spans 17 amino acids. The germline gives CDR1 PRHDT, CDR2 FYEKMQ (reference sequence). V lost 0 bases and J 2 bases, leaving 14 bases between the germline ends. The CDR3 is CASSLGTVGTAYNEQFF. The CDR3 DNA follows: TGTGCCAGCAGCTTAGGGACCGTAGGAACGGCCTACAATGAGCAGTTCTTC. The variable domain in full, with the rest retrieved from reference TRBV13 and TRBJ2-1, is AAGVIQSPRHLIKEKRETATLKCYPIPRHDTVYWYQQGPGQDPQFLISFYEKMQSDKGSIPDRFSAQQFSDYHSELNMSSLELGDSALYFCASSLGTVGTAYNEQFFGPGTRLTVL.

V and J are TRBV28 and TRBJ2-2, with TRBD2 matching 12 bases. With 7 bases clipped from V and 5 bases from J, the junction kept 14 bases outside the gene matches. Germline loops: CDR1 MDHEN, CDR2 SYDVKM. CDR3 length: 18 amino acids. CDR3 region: CASKRNPTSGSWTGELFF. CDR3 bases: TGTGCCAGCAAAAGAAACCCGACTAGCGGGAGTTGGACCGGGGAGCTGTTTTTT.

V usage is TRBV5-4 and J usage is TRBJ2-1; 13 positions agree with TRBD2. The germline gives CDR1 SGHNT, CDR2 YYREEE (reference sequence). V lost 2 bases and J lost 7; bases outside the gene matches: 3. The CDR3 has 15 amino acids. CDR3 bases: TGTGCCAGCAGCTTCGGGACTAGCGGGAAAAATGAGCAGTTCTTC. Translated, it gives CASSFGTSGKNEQFF.

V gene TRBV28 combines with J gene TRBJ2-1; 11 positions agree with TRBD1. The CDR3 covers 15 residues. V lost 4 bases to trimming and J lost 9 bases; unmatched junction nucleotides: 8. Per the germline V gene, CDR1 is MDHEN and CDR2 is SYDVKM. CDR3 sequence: CASSSRDRGGSEQFF. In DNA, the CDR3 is TGTGCCAGCAGTTCCCGGGACAGGGGGGGAAGTGAGCAGTTCTTC.

CDR3 bases: TGTGCCAGCAGTTCCCCTTTAACACGAGGCGGCTACACCTTC. This gives the protein CASSSPLTRGGYTF. This chain joins TRBV27 and TRBJ1-2; D not resolved. The germline V gene encodes CDR1 MNHEY and CDR2 SMNVEV (reference sequence). CDR3 size: 14 residues. The V and J ends lost 4 bases and 8 bases respectively, with 17 bases between them.

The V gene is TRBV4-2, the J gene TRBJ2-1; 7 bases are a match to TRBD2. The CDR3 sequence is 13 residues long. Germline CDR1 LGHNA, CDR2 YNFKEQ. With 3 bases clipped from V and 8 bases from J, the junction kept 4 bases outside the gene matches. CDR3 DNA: TGTGCCAGCAGCCACCAGACTAGCCATGAGCAGTTCTTC. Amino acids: CASSHQTSHEQFF.

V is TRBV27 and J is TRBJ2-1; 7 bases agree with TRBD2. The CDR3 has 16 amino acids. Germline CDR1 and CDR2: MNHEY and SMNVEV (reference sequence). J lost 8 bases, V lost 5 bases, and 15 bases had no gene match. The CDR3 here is CASSTSAGRPRDEQFF. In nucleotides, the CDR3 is TGTGCCAGCAGTACCTCAGCGGGACGACCGAGGGATGAGCAGTTCTTC.

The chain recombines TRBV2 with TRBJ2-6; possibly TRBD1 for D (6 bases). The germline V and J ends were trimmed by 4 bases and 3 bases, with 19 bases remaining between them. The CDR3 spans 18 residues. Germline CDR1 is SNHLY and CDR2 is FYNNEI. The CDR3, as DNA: TGTGCCAGCAGTGTATTACAGGGAAGAAATGGTGGGGCCAACGTCCTGACTTTC. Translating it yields CASSVLQGRNGGANVLTF.

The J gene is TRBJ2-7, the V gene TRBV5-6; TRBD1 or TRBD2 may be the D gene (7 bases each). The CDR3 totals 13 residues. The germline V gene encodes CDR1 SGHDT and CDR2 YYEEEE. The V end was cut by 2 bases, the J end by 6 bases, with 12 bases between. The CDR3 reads CASSFGEGAEQYF. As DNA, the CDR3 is TGTGCCAGCAGCTTCGGGGAGGGGGCCGAGCAGTACTTC.

CDR3 sequence: CASSLSTGTPSSYEQYF. The CDR3 DNA reads TGTGCCAGCAGTTTATCTACCGGGACGCCAAGCTCCTACGAGCAGTACTTC. The chain employs TRBV28 and TRBJ2-7; D might be TRBD1 or TRBD2, each matching 5 bases. This CDR3 has 17 amino acids. V was trimmed by 1 base and J by 0 bases, leaving 16 bases between them. Germline lookup yields CDR1 MDHEN and CDR2 SYDVKM.

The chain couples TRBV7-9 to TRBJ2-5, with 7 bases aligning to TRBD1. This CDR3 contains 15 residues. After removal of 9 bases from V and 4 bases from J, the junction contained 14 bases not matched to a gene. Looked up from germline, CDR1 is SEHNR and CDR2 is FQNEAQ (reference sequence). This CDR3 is CASVPRDSSRETQYF. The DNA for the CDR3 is TGTGCCAGTGTCCCGAGGGACAGTTCACGAGAGACCCAGTACTTC.

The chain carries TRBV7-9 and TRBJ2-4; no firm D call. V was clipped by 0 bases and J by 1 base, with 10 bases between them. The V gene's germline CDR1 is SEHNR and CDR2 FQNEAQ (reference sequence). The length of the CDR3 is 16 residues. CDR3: CASSLADANAKNIQYF. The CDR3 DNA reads TGTGCCAGCAGCTTAGCAGACGCCAACGCCAAAAACATTCAGTACTTC.

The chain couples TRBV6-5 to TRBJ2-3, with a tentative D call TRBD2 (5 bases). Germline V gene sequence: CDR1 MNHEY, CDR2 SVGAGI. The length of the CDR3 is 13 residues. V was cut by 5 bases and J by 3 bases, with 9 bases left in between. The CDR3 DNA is TGTGCCAGCAGTACTAGTGATACAGATACGCAGTATTTT. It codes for CASSTSDTDTQYF.

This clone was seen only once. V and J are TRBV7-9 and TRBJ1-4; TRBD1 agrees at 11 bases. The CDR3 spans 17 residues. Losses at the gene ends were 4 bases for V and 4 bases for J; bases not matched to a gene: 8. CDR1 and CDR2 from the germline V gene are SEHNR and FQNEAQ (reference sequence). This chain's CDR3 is CASSSWTGGRSNEKLFF. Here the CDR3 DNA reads TGTGCCAGCAGCTCGTGGACAGGGGGCCGGAGTAATGAAAAACTGTTTTTT.

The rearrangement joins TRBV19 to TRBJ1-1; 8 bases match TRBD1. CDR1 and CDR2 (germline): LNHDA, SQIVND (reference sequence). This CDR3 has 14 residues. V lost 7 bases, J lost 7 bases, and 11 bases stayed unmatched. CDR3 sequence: CASTTGGDVREAFF. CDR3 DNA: TGTGCCAGTACCACAGGGGGGGACGTACGTGAAGCTTTCTTT.

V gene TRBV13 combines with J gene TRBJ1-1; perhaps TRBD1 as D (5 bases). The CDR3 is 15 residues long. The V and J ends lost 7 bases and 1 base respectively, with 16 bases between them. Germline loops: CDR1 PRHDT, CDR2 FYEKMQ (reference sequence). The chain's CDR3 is CASTPGVGANTEAFF. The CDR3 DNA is TGTGCCAGCACCCCGGGGGTAGGGGCGAACACTGAAGCTTTCTTT.

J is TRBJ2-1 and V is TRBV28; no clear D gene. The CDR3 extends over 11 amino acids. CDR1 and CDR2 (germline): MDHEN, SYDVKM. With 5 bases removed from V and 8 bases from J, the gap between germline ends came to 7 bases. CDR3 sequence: CASSPSDEQFF. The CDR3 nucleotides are TGTGCCAGCAGTCCCTCGGATGAGCAGTTCTTC. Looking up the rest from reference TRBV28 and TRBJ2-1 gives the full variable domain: DVKVTQSSRYLVKRTGEKVFLECVQDMDHENMFWYRQDPGLGLRLIYFSYDVKMKEKGDIPEGYSVSREKKERFSLILESASTNQTSMYLCASSPSDEQFFGPGTRLTVL.

The CDR3 nucleotides read TGTGCCAGCAGCTCCAGTCCCGGGGATACGCAGTATTTT. It translates to CASSSSPGDTQYF. The chain uses TRBV11-3 and TRBJ2-3; no reliable D call. V was pared by 4 bases and J by 6 bases, with 11 bases between. This CDR3 is 13 amino acids long. In germline, CDR1 is SGHNT, CDR2 YENEEA.

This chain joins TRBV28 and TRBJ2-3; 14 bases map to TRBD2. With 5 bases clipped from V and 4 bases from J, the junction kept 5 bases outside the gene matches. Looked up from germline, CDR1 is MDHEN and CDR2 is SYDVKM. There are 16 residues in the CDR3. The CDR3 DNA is TGTGCCAGCAGTACAGGGACTAGCGGGGGCGCAGATACGCAGTATTTT. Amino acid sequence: CASSTGTSGGADTQYF.